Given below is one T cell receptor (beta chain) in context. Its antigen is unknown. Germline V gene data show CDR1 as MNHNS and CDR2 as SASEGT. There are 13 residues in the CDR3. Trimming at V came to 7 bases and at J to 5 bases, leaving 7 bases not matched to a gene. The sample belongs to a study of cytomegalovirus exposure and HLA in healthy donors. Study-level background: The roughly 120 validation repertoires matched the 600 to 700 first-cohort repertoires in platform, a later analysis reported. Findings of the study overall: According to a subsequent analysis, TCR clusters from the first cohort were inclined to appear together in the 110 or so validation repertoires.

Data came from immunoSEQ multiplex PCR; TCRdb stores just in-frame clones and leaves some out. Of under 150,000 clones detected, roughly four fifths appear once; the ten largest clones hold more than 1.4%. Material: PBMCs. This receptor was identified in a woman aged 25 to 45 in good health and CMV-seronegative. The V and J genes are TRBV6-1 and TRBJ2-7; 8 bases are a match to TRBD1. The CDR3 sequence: CASNHRGMNEQYF. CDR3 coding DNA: TGTGCCAGCAACCACAGGGGGATGAACGAGCAGTACTTC.